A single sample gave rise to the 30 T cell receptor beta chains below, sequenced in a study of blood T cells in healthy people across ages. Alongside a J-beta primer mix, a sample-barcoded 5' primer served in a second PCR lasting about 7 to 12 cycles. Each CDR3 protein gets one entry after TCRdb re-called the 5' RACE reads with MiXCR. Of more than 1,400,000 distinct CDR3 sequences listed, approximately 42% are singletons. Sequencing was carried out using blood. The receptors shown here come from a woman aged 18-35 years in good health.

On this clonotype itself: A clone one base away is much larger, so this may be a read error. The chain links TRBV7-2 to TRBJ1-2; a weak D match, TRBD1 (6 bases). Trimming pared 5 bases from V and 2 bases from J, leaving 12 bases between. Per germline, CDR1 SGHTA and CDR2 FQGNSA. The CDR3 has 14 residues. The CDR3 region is CASSVLDSNYGYTF. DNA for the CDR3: TGTGCCAGCAGCGTCTTGGACAGCAACTATGGCTACACCTTC.

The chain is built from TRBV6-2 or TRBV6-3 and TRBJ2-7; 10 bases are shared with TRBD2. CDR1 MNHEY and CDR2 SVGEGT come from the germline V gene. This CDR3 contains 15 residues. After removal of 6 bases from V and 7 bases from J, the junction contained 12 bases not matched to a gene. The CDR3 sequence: CASRIGLAAYNEQYF. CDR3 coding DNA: TGTGCCAGCAGGATCGGACTAGCGGCATACAATGAGCAGTACTTC.

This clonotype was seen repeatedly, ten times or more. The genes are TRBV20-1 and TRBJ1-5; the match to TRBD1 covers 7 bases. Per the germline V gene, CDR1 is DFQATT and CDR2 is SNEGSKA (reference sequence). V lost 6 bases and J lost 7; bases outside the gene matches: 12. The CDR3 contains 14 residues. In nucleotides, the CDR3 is TGCAGTGCCCCCCCTGGGACAGTGCTACAGCCCCAGCATTTT. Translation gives CSAPPGTVLQPQHF.

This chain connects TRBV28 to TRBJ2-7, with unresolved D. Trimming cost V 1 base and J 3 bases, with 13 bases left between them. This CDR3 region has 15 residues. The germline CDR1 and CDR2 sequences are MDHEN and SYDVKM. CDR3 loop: CASSLFAPLIYEQYF. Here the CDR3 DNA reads TGTGCCAGCAGTTTATTTGCTCCCCTGATCTACGAGCAGTACTTC.

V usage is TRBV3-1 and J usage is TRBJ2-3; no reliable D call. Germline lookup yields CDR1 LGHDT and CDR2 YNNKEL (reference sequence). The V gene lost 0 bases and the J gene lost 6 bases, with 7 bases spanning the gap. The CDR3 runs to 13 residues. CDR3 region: CASSQELRDTQYF. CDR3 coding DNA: TGTGCCAGCAGCCAAGAGTTGAGGGATACGCAGTATTTT.

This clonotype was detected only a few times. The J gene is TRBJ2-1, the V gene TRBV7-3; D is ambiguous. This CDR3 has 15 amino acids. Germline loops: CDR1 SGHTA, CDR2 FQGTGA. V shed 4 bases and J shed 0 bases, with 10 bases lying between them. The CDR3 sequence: CASSSDLGSYNEQFF. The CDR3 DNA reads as TGTGCCAGCAGCTCCGACCTGGGCTCCTACAATGAGCAGTTCTTC. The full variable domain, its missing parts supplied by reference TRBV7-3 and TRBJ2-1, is GAGVSQTPSNKVTEKGKYVELRCDPISGHTALYWYRQSLGQGPEFLIYFQGTGAADDSGLPNDRFFAVRPEGSVSTLKIQRTERGDSAVYLCASSSDLGSYNEQFFGPGTRLTVL.

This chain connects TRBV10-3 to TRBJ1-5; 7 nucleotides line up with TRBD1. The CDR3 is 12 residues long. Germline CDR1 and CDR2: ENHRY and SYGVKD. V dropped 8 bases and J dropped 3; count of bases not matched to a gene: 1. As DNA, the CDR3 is TGTGCCATCGGACAGGTCAATCAGCCCCAGCATTTT. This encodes CAIGQVNQPQHF.

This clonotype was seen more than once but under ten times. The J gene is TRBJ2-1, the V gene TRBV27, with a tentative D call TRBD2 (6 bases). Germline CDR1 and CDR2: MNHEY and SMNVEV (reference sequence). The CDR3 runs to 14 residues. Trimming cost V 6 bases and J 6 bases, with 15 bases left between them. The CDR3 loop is CASSPKRGSNEQFF. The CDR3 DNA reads TGTGCCAGCAGCCCAAAACGGGGGTCCAATGAGCAGTTCTTC.

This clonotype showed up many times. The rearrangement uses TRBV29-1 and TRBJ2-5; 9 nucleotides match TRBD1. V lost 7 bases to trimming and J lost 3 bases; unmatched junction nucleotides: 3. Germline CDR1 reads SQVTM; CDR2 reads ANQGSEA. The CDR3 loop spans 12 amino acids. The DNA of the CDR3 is TGCAGCGGACGGACAGGGGAAGAGACCCAGTACTTC. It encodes CSGRTGEETQYF.

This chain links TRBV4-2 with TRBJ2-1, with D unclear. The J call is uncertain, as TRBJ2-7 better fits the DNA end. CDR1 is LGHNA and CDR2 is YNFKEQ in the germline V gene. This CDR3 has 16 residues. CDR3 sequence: CASSQDVPGGYNEQYF. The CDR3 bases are TGTGCCAGCAGCCAAGATGTGCCGGGTGGATACAATGAGCAGTACTTC.

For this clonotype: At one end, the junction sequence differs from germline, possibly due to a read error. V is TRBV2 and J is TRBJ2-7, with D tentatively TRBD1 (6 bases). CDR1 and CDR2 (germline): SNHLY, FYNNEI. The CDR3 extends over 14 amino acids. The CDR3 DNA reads TGTGCCAGCAATGAAGCGGACAGCTCCTACGAGCAGTACTTC. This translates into CASNEADSSYEQYF.

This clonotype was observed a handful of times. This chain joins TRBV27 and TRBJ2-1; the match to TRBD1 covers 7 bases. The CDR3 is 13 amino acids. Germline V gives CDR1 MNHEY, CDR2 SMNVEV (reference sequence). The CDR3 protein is CATRRDSYNEQFF. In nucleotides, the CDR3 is TGTGCTACCCGCCGGGACAGCTACAATGAGCAGTTCTTC.

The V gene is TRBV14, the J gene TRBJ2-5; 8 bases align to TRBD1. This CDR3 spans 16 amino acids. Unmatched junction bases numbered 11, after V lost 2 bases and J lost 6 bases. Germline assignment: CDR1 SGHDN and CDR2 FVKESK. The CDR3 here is CASSQYGRGRVQTQYF. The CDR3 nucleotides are TGTGCCAGCAGCCAATACGGCAGGGGGCGAGTACAGACCCAGTACTTC. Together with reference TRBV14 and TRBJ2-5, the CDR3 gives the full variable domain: EAGVTQFPSHSVIEKGQTVTLRCDPISGHDNLYWYRRVMGKEIKFLLHFVKESKQDESGMPNNRFLAERTGGTYSTLKVQPAELEDSGVYFCASSQYGRGRVQTQYFGPGTRLLVL.

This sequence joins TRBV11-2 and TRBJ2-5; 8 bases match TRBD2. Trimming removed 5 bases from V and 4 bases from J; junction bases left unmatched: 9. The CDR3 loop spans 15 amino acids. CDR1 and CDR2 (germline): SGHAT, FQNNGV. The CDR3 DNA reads TGTGCCAGCAGCCACACCGCGGGGGGCGGAGAGACCCAGTACTTC. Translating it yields CASSHTAGGGETQYF.

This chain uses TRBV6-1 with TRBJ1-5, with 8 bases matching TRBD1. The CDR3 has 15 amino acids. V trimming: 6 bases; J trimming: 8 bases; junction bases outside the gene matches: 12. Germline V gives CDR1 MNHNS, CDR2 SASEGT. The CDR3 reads CASRETGAPGEPQHF. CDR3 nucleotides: TGTGCCAGCAGAGAGACAGGGGCCCCTGGGGAGCCCCAGCATTTT.

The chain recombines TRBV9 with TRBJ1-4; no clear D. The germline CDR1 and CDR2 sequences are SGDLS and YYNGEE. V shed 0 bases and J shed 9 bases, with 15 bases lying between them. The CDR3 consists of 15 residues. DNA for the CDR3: TGTGCCAGCAGCGTAGGAGTCGACAACCGGCAAAAACTGTTTTTT. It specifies CASSVGVDNRQKLFF.

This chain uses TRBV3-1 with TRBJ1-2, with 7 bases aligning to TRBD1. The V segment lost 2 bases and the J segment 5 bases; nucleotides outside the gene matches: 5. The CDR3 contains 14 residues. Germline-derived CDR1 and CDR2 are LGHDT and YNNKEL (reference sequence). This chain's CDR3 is CASSQQGDGYGYTF. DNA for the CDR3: TGTGCCAGCAGCCAACAGGGGGATGGTTATGGCTACACCTTC.

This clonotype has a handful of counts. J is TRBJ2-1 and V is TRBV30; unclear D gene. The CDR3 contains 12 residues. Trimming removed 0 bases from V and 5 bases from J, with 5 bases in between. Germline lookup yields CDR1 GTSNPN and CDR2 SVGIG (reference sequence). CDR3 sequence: CAWSVYDNEQFF. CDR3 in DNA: TGTGCCTGGAGTGTATATGACAATGAGCAGTTCTTC.

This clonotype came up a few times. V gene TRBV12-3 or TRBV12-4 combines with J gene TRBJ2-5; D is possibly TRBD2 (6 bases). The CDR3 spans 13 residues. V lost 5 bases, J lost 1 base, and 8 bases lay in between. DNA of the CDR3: TGTGCCAGCAGTGCGGGACCCCAAGAGACCCAGTACTTC. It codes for CASSAGPQETQYF.

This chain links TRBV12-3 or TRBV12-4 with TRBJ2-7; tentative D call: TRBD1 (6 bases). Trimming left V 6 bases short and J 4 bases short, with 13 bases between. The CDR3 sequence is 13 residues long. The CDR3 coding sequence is TGTGCCAGCAGGCCGGGACACCTTTACGAGCAGTACTTC. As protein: CASRPGHLYEQYF.

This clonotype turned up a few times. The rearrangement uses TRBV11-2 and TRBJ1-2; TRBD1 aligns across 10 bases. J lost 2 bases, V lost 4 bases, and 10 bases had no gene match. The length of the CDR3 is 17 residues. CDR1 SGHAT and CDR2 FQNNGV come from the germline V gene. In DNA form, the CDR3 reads TGTGCCAGCAGCTCTTACCCGGGACAGGGGCCGAACTATGGCTACACCTTC. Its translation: CASSSYPGQGPNYGYTF.

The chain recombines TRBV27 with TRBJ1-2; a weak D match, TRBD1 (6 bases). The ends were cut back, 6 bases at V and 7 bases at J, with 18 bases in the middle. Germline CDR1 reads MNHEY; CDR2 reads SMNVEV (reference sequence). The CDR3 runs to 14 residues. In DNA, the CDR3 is TGTGCCAGCAGCCAGGGGTCCGCGATGCTTGGCTACACCTTC. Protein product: CASSQGSAMLGYTF.

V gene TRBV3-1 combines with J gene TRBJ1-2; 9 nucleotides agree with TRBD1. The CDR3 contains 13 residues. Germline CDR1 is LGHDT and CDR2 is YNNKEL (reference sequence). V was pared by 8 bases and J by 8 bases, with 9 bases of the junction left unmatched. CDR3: CASGGQGSRGYTF. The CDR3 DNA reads TGTGCCAGCGGAGGACAGGGGTCCCGGGGCTACACCTTC.

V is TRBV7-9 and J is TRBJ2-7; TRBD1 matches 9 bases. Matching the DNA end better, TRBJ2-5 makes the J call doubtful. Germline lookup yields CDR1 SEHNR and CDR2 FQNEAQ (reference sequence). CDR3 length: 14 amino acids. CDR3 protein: CASRGDRDGETQYF. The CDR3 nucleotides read TGTGCCAGCAGGGGGGACAGGGATGGAGAGACCCAGTACTTC.

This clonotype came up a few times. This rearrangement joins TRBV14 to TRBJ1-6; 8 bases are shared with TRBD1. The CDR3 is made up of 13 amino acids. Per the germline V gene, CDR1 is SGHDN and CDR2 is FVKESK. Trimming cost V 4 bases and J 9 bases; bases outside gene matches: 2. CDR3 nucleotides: TGTGCCAGCAGCCGAGGGACAGGTTCACCCCTCCACTTT. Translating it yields CASSRGTGSPLHF.

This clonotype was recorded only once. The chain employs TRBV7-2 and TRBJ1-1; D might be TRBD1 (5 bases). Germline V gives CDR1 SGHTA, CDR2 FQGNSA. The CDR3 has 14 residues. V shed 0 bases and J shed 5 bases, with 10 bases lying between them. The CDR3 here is CASSLASGQTEAFF. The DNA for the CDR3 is TGTGCCAGCAGCTTAGCGTCAGGGCAGACTGAAGCTTTCTTT.

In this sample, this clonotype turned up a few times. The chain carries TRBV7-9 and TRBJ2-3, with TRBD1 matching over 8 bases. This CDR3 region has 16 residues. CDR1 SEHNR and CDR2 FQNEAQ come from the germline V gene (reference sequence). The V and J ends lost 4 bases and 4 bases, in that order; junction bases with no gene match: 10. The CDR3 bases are TGTGCCAGCAGCTCAGGGGACAGGTTTCGCGCAGATACGCAGTATTTT. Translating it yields CASSSGDRFRADTQYF.

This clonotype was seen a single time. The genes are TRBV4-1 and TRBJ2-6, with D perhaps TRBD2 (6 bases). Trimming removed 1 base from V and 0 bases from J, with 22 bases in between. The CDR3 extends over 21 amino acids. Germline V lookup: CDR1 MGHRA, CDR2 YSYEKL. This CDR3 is CASSQVTGGGSGFSGANVLTF. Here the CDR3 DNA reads TGCGCCAGCAGCCAAGTTACAGGAGGCGGTAGCGGCTTCTCTGGGGCCAACGTCCTGACTTTC.

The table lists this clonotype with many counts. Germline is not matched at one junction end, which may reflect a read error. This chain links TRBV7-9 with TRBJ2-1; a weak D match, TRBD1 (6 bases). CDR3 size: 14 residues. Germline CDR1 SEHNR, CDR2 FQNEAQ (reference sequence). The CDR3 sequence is CASSLGDNYNEQFF. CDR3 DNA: TGTGCCAGCAGTTTAGGGGACAACTACAATGAGCAGTTCTTC.

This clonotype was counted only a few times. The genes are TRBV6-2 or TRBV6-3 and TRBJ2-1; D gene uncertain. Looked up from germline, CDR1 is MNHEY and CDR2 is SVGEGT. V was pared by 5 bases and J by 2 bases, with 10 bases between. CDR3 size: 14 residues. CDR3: CASSTQSPYNEQFF. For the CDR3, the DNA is TGTGCCAGCAGTACCCAGTCCCCCTACAATGAGCAGTTCTTC.